The 27 T cell receptor beta chains listed next were all sequenced from one sample in a study of tumor and adjacent non-tumor tissue in lung cancer. This sample's RNA came from whole unsorted tissue. Three rounds of nested PCR, following a modified ARM-PCR protocol, produced the TCRbeta library. In TCRdb, the multiplex PCR reads were re-called with MiXCR into one record per CDR3 protein. Seen here are 60,000 to 95,000 distinct CDR3 sequences, 60% to 80% observed once, and the top ten hold approximately 12%. The sequenced sample was lung tumor tissue. These TCRs come from a woman aged 50 to 65 with non-small cell lung cancer.

The V call is TRBV5-1, the J call TRBJ2-2, with D perhaps matching TRBD1 (6 bases). CDR1 and CDR2 from the germline V gene are SGHRS and YFSETQ. The germline V and J ends were trimmed by 8 bases and 0 bases, with 11 bases remaining between them. This CDR3 region has 14 residues. The CDR3 loop reads CASSKGANTGELFF. CDR3 coding DNA: TGCGCCAGTTCGAAGGGGGCGAACACCGGGGAGCTGTTTTTT.

Turning to this clonotype: This may arise from a read error, as a much more abundant clone is one base away. This chain connects TRBV5-1 to TRBJ2-1, with TRBD2 as a possible D gene (6 bases). Trimming removed 4 bases from V and 6 bases from J, with 20 bases in between. Germline V CDR1 and CDR2: SGHRS, YFSETQ. The CDR3 has 16 amino acids. CDR3 nucleotide sequence: TGCGCCAGCAGCCGGACTGGGCTAGCGAGAGCCAATGAGCAGTTCTTC. It encodes CASSRTGLARANEQFF.

Turning to this clonotype: Its ends do not fully match the called genes, so a read error is possible. The V gene is TRBV6-1, the J gene TRBJ2-1, with D perhaps TRBD2 (7 bases). Germline CDR1 is MNHNS and CDR2 is SASEGT. The CDR3 sequence is 15 residues long. CDR3 coding DNA: TGTGCCAGCAACCTGGGGGCGGGGGCCTACAATGAGCTGTTCTTC. Translating it yields CASNLGAGAYNELFF.

This clonotype was observed once. One end of the junction is discordant with germline, which a read error may explain. The rearrangement uses TRBV4-1 and TRBJ1-5; a possible D gene is TRBD1 (6 bases). Per germline, CDR1 MGHRA and CDR2 YSYEKL. This CDR3 is built from 18 residues. In DNA, the CDR3 is TGCGCCAGCACCCAAGCACCTTCGAGGGCAGGGGATATTCAGCCCCAGCATTTT. Residues: CASTQAPSRAGDIQPQHF.

Worth noting for this clonotype: Compared with germline, one end of the junction differs, possibly owing to a read error. The chain uses TRBV6-2 or TRBV6-3 and TRBJ2-5; possibly TRBD2 for D (6 bases). This CDR3 is 13 amino acids long. Germline values: CDR1 MNHEY, CDR2 SVGEGT. CDR3 sequence (DNA): TGTGCCAGTAACCCGGGAGATCAAGATACCCAGTACTTC. It codes for CASNPGDQDTQYF.

A remark on this clonotype: Because the CDR3 is missing its conserved closing phenylalanine or tryptophan, this is likely a read error. It is unclear where the CDR3 begins or ends on the DNA, so no DNA is shown, and the CDR3 is as TCRdb lists it. CDR3 in amino acids: CSFVSGRAIHEQYL. The V call is TRBV29-1, the J call TRBJ2-7; TRBD2 reflects the table's D call only, with no check against the DNA. The CDR3 totals 14 residues, both ends included. CDR1 is SQVTM, CDR2 ANQGSEA, per germline.

The V and J genes are TRBV18 and TRBJ1-5; D uncertain. Trimming took off 5 bases at V and 8 bases at J, with 13 bases between the two ends. Germline CDR1 KGHSH, CDR2 LQKENI. The length of the CDR3 is 13 residues. CDR3: CASSEQKNKPQHF. The CDR3 DNA reads as TGTGCCAGCTCAGAACAGAAAAATAAGCCCCAGCATTTT.

This clonotype was counted many times. CDR3 nucleotides: TGTGCCAGCAGTTTTCCGCCGAGCTCCTACAATGAGCAGTTCTTC. The encoded protein is CASSFPPSSYNEQFF. The rearrangement uses TRBV28 and TRBJ2-1; D gene unclear. CDR1 and CDR2 from the germline V gene are MDHEN and SYDVKM. Deletions cut 3 bases from V and 0 bases from J, with 9 bases between. The CDR3 runs 15 residues.

This clonotype was detected only once. One end of the junction varies from germline; a read error may be responsible. The genes are TRBV4-1 and TRBJ1-2, with D perhaps matching TRBD1 (5 bases). The CDR3 is made up of 16 amino acids. From germline, CDR1 is MGHRA and CDR2 YSYEKL. The chain's CDR3 is CSSSQRQGVLSDGYTF. CDR3 in DNA: TGCTCCAGCAGCCAGAGGCAGGGAGTCTTGTCTGATGGCTACACCTTC.

The chain links TRBV12-3 or TRBV12-4 to TRBJ2-5, with 10 bases matching TRBD2. The CDR3 extends over 13 amino acids. CDR3: CVGKREGEETQYF. The CDR3, as DNA: TGTGTCGGTAAGCGGGAGGGGGAAGAGACCCAGTACTTC.

Concerning this clonotype: One junction end disagrees with the germline gene, perhaps due to a read error. This sequence joins TRBV5-5 and TRBJ2-7, with a weak D call TRBD1 (5 bases). CDR1 SGHKS and CDR2 YYEKEE come from the germline V gene (reference sequence). CDR3 length: 16 amino acids. CDR3 amino acids: CAGRFSIFDRTYEQYF. DNA for the CDR3: TGTGCCGGCAGGTTCTCCATTTTCGACAGAACCTACGAGCAGTACTTC.

Remarks on this clonotype: The junction differs from germline at one of its ends, possibly a read error. This sequence joins TRBV12-3 or TRBV12-4 and TRBJ2-2; D possibly corresponds to TRBD1 (6 bases). The CDR3 is 16 residues long. Here the CDR3 reads CASSPGQGIDTGELFF. CDR3 coding DNA: TGTGCCAGCAGTCCGGGGCAGGGGATAGACACCGGAGAGCTGTTTTTT.

In this sample, this clonotype turned up a few times. An end of the junction does not agree with germline; a read error may underlie this. The chain combines TRBV7-9 with TRBJ2-3; the D is unclear. Looked up from germline, CDR1 is SEHNR and CDR2 is FQNEAQ (reference sequence). The CDR3 length is 16 residues. The CDR3 is CASGRPGRPTTDTQYF. CDR3 nucleotides: TGTGCCAGCGGCCGTCCGGGCAGACCCACCACAGACACGCAGTATTTT.

On this clonotype itself: The junction and the germline gene differ at one end; a read error may be behind it. The chain has TRBV20-1 and TRBJ2-1; D is unclear. Germline loops: CDR1 DFQATT, CDR2 SNEGSKA (reference sequence). This CDR3 is built from 13 residues. Here the CDR3 reads CNARVSFENEQFF. The DNA of the CDR3 is TGTAATGCTAGAGTTAGTTTCGAGAATGAGCAGTTCTTC.

The gene calls are TRBV5-1 and TRBJ2-5; tentative D call: TRBD2 (5 bases). Germline V gene lookup returns CDR1 SGHRS and CDR2 YFSETQ. V was clipped by 5 bases and J by 5 bases, with 16 bases between them. The CDR3 loop spans 14 amino acids. The CDR3 DNA reads TGCGCCAGCAGGATGCCCCCAAGGGAGGAGACCCAGTACTTC. Encoded protein: CASRMPPREETQYF.

On this clonotype: Since the CDR3 does not end with the conserved phenylalanine or tryptophan, this likely comes from a read error. No DNA is shown, since the ends of the CDR3 on it are uncertain; the CDR3 is the one TCRdb lists. The V gene is TRBV29-1, the J gene TRBJ1-2; TRBD1, the table's D call, was not compared with the DNA. The CDR3 has 14 residues if both end residues are counted. The germline V gene encodes CDR1 SQVTM and CDR2 ANQGSEA. This CDR3 is CSVNSGARGYGHII.

Points on this clonotype: A much bigger clone sits one base away, suggesting this may be a read error. The chain uses TRBV2 and TRBJ2-7, with TRBD2 identical over 8 bases. The CDR3 runs 13 residues. Germline V gene data show CDR1 as SNHLY and CDR2 as FYNNEI. The chain's CDR3 is CASSTGRAYERYF. As DNA, the CDR3 is TGTGCAAGCAGCACCGGGAGGGCTTACGAGCGGTACTTC.

About this clonotype: A much larger clone differs by one base, so this may be a read error. The rearrangement links TRBV2 to TRBJ2-3, with 10 bases fitting TRBD2. The CDR3 contains 15 residues. CDR1 is SNHLY, CDR2 FYNNEI, per germline. The CDR3, as DNA: TGTACCAGCAGAGATAGCGGGAGGAATACAGATACGCAGTATTTT. Translated, it gives CTSRDSGRNTDTQYF. Filled out from reference TRBV2 and TRBJ2-3, the complete variable domain reads EPEVTQTPSHQVTQMGQEVILRCVPISNHLYFYWYRQILGQKVEFLVSFYNNEISEKSEIFDDQFSVERPDGSNFTLKIRSTKLEDSAMYFCTSRDSGRNTDTQYFGPGTRLTVL.

The gene calls are TRBV6-6 and TRBJ1-4; TRBD1 aligns across 9 bases. V lost 8 bases to trimming and J lost 0 bases; unmatched junction nucleotides: 7. CDR1 MNHNY and CDR2 SVGAGI come from the germline V gene (reference sequence). This CDR3 is built from 16 residues. As DNA, the CDR3 is TGTGCCAGCGATGTAGGGACAGGGCCAACTAATGAAAAACTGTTTTTT. The encoded protein is CASDVGTGPTNEKLFF.

In regard to this clonotype: No conserved phenylalanine or tryptophan ends this CDR3, so it is likely a read error. V gene TRBV28 combines with J gene TRBJ2-1; 8 bases match TRBD2. The CDR3 consists of 16 residues. Germline CDR1 MDHEN, CDR2 SYDVKM. After removal of 2 bases from V and 6 bases from J, the junction contained 9 bases not matched to a gene. This CDR3 is CASSLGRGAEINEQFS. The CDR3 DNA reads TGTGCCAGCAGTTTAGGGCGGGGGGCTGAGATCAATGAGCAGTTCTCT.

As concerns this clonotype: One end of the junction is discordant with germline, which a read error may explain. The chain links TRBV6-4 to TRBJ2-2, with D possibly being TRBD2 (5 bases). The V gene's germline CDR1 is MRHNA and CDR2 SNTAGT. The CDR3 spans 14 residues. CDR3 sequence: CASSDRDNTGELLF. The DNA for the CDR3 is TGTGCCAGCAGTGACCGTGACAACACCGGGGAGCTGTTGTTT.

V usage is TRBV29-1 and J usage is TRBJ2-7; TRBD2 agrees at 8 bases. J gave up 3 bases and V 8 bases, and 9 bases lay outside the gene matches. The CDR3 spans 13 residues. Per germline, CDR1 SQVTM and CDR2 ANQGSEA. CDR3 nucleotides: TGCAGCATTACATGGACTAGCCTCTACGAGCAGTACTTC. Translating it yields CSITWTSLYEQYF.

This clonotype was seen at least ten times. The chain uses TRBV20-1 and TRBJ2-7; TRBD2 matches 10 bases. Trimming removed 2 bases from V and 0 bases from J; junction bases left unmatched: 4. Germline CDR1 reads DFQATT; CDR2 reads SNEGSKA (reference sequence). CDR3 length equals 15 residues. The CDR3 nucleotides read TGCAGTGCTAGATTGACTAGCGGGTACTCCTACGAGCAGTACTTC. Protein: CSARLTSGYSYEQYF.

The rearrangement joins TRBV7-3 to TRBJ1-5; 7 bases map to TRBD1. CDR3 length: 19 residues. Germline V CDR1 and CDR2: SGHTA, FQGTGA. V dropped 1 base and J dropped 3; count of bases not matched to a gene: 15. CDR3: CASSLNPQGGGAINQPQHF. The CDR3 bases are TGTGCCAGCAGCTTAAACCCCCAGGGGGGAGGGGCTATCAATCAGCCCCAGCATTTT.

Turning to this clonotype: One junction end does not reproduce the germline sequence, and a read error may be involved. V and J are TRBV6-6 and TRBJ1-5, with D possibly matching TRBD1 (6 bases). Germline assignment: CDR1 MNHNY and CDR2 SVGAGI (reference sequence). CDR3 size: 15 residues. The CDR3 sequence: CASIYRAVSNQLQHF. DNA for the CDR3: TGTGCCAGCATTTACAGGGCGGTTAGCAATCAGCTCCAGCATTTT.

Points on this clonotype: An end of the junction does not agree with germline; a read error may underlie this. This chain uses TRBV5-3 with TRBJ2-6; 8 positions match TRBD1. TRBV5-3 is classed as an ORF, of uncertain function. CDR3 length: 19 amino acids. CDR3 amino acids: CARHHRSGTGPSGPNVLTF. The CDR3 nucleotides are TGTGCCAGACACCATCGATCCGGGACAGGCCCCTCTGGGCCCAACGTCCTGACTTTC.

Concerning this clonotype itself: Since the CDR3 does not end with the conserved phenylalanine or tryptophan, this likely comes from a read error. Because the CDR3's place on the DNA is in doubt, the DNA is left out and the CDR3 is given as listed by TCRdb. The chain recombines TRBV6-2 or TRBV6-3 with TRBJ2-1; the D call of TRBD2 is as the table states it, not checked on the DNA. The CDR3 spans 14 residues, counting both ends. Germline CDR1 and CDR2: MNHEY and SVGEGT. The CDR3 reads CASSYSGRGNEHFI.